The rows below give T cell receptor beta chains drawn from one sample of a study of relationships among human T cell subsets. From the multiplex PCR reads, TCRdb called clonotypes with MiXCR, one entry per CDR3 protein. The sample records some 4,200 distinct CDR3 sequences, 51% being singletons. The sequencing sample was made of CD4+ Th2 cells sorted from blood. The receptors come from a man between 40 and 49 years old in good health. CDR3s include the opening cysteine and the closing phenylalanine or tryptophan. D genes are given only for firm matches. Rows give clone size only sometimes, using once, few, many, or a class for an expanded clone.

V	D	size	length	J	DNA	CDR3
TRBV29-1	TRBD2	few	14	TRBJ2-3	TGCAGCGTGCAAGCGGGGGCCACCACAGATACGCAGTATTTT	CSVQAGATTDTQYF
TRBV20-1	TRBD1	.	14	TRBJ2-6	TGCAGTGCTAGAGCAGGGGGTTGGGCCAACGTCCTGACTTTC	CSARAGGWANVLTF
TRBV28	.	.	13	TRBJ2-7	TGTGCCAGCAGGATTGGGGTAGCCTACGAGCAGTACTTC	CASRIGVAYEQYF
TRBV30	TRBD1	.	14	TRBJ1-1	TGTGCCTCAAACGACAGGGCTGGGGCCACTGAAGCTTTCTTT	CASNDRAGATEAFF
TRBV18	TRBD2	few	13	TRBJ2-3	TGTGCCAGCTCACAAGGACTAGCGGAGACGCAGTATTTT	CASSQGLAETQYF
TRBV6-1	.	few	14	TRBJ1-5	TGTGCCAGCAGTGCCACGGACAGCAATCAGCCCCAGCATTTT	CASSATDSNQPQHF
TRBV6-5	TRBD2	few	15	TRBJ2-7	TGTGCCAGCAGTTCTACTAGCGGGGGGGCCTACGAGCAGTACTTC	CASSSTSGGAYEQYF
TRBV10-3	.	.	14	TRBJ2-3	TGTGCCATCAGTGAGGATTGGAGCACAGATACGCAGTATTTT	CAISEDWSTDTQYF
TRBV6-6	.	few	13	TRBJ2-3	TGTGCCAGCAGTCCCCAGGAGGGAGATACGCAGTATTTT	CASSPQEGDTQYF
TRBV4-1	TRBD2	.	17	TRBJ2-3	TGCGCCAGCAGCCAAGAAGCTCCGGCGGGGGGCACAGATACGCAGTATTTT	CASSQEAPAGGTDTQYF
TRBV7-9	.	.	15	TRBJ2-2	TGTGCCAGCAGCTTAGAATCGTCTACCTCCGGGGAGCTGTTTTTT	CASSLESSTSGELFF
TRBV19	.	few	13	TRBJ2-7	TGTGCCAGTCCGAGGGACCGAGACTACGAGCAGTACTTC	CASPRDRDYEQYF
TRBV5-5	TRBD1	.	14	TRBJ2-3	TGTGCCAGCAGCCAAAGACAGGGGGCAGATACGCAGTATTTT	CASSQRQGADTQYF
TRBV28	.	.	13	TRBJ2-7	TGTGCCAGCAGCACTACAGCCTCCTACGAGCAGTACTTC	CASSTTASYEQYF
TRBV4-1	TRBD2	.	16	TRBJ2-7	TGCGCCAGCAGCCCGGTACCCAGCGGGAGATCCTACGAGCAGTACTTC	CASSPVPSGRSYEQYF
TRBV20-1	.	.	12	TRBJ2-3	TGCAGCGGGCAGGAGGGGGGAGATACGCAGTATTTT	CSGQEGGDTQYF
TRBV11-2	.	.	16	TRBJ2-1	TGTGCCAGCAGCGCAGACCGGGACGGGGGCTACAATGAGCAGTTCTTC	CASSADRDGGYNEQFF
TRBV20-1	.	.	12	TRBJ2-5	TGCAGTGCTCTTCAGGTCCAAGAGACCCAGTACTTC	CSALQVQETQYF
TRBV7-8	.	.	14	TRBJ2-7	TGTGCCAGCAGCTTAGGCTTAGGGGTCTACGAGCAGTACTTC	CASSLGLGVYEQYF
TRBV7-9	.	.	14	TRBJ1-3	TGTGCCAGCAGCTCGGACAGTGAGTTAAACACCATATATTTT	CASSSDSELNTIYF
TRBV11-2	.	.	15	TRBJ2-5	TGTGCCAGCAGCGCCGGGACCCTACAACAAGAGACCCAGTACTTC	CASSAGTLQQETQYF
TRBV10-3	TRBD1	few	15	TRBJ2-3	TGTGCCATCGCAAAGGGACAGGGGAGGTCAGATACGCAGTATTTT	CAIAKGQGRSDTQYF
TRBV29-1	.	once	10	TRBJ1-1	TGCAGCGGTGAAACCACTGAAGCTTTCTTT	CSGETTEAFF
TRBV20-1	TRBD2	.	13	TRBJ2-7	TGCAGTGCTAACGGGCTAGCGGGACCCGCGCAGTACTTC	CSANGLAGPAQYF
TRBV28	.	few	12	TRBJ1-2	TGTGCCAGCAGTGAACAGATCTATGGCTACACCTTC	CASSEQIYGYTF
TRBV11-3	.	few	12	TRBJ2-6	TGTGCCAACAGCTTAGGGGCCAACGTCCTGACTTTC	CANSLGANVLTF
TRBV27	TRBD2	.	16	TRBJ2-7	TGTGCCAGCAGTTTAAGGGGGACTAGCGGTGACTACGAGCAGTACTTC	CASSLRGTSGDYEQYF
TRBV20-1	.	.	14	TRBJ2-2	TGCAGTGCTAGAGATTTTTCCGGGCTCGGGGAGCTGTTTTTT	CSARDFSGLGELFF
TRBV27	.	.	15	TRBJ2-7	TGTGCCAGCAGTTTAAAGGGACAAGGGTTTTACGAGCAGTACTTC	CASSLKGQGFYEQYF
TRBV5-6	.	.	14	TRBJ2-3	TGTGCCAGCAACCTGGGACTTAGCACAGATACGCAGTATTTT	CASNLGLSTDTQYF
TRBV29-1	.	few	14	TRBJ2-1	TGCAGCGTTGAACCCCAGGCCTCCTACAATGGGCAGTTCTTC	CSVEPQASYNGQFF
TRBV7-9	.	few	18	TRBJ2-7	TGTGCCAGCAGCTTAGGGTTAAGGACCGACCGGTGGGGCTACGAGCAGTACTTC	CASSLGLRTDRWGYEQYF
TRBV11-2	TRBD1	.	14	TRBJ2-7	TGTGCCAGCAGCTTAGGGGACAGGCTTAACGAGCAGTACTTC	CASSLGDRLNEQYF
TRBV5-1	.	.	14	TRBJ1-6	TGCGCCAGCAGCCTCAGGGAAAGGAATTCACCCCTCCACTTT	CASSLRERNSPLHF
TRBV11-2	.	.	13	TRBJ2-5	TGTGCCAGCAGCCTACAGGGCCGAGAGACCCAGTACTTC	CASSLQGRETQYF
TRBV30	TRBD1	.	15	TRBJ1-3	TGTGCCTGGAGTCCGAAACAGGGGGCTGGAAACACCATATATTTT	CAWSPKQGAGNTIYF
TRBV7-9	TRBD2	few	15	TRBJ2-1	TGTGCCAGCAGCCTACTAGCGGGAGTTCACAATGAGCAGTTCTTC	CASSLLAGVHNEQFF
TRBV6-1	.	few	16	TRBJ2-5	TGTGCCAGCAGTGAAGCGCTGGCAGGGCCACGGGGAACCCAGTACTTC	CASSEALAGPRGTQYF
TRBV15	.	.	17	TRBJ2-6	TGTGCCACCAGCAGAGATTGGGGAGGAACTGGGGCCAACGTCCTGACTTTC	CATSRDWGGTGANVLTF
TRBV11-2	TRBD1	.	15	TRBJ2-5	TGTGCCAGCAGCTTAGGTTACAGGGGGCCGGAGACCCAGTACTTC	CASSLGYRGPETQYF
TRBV7-2	.	.	13	TRBJ2-3	TGTGCCAGCAGCTTCACCGGCACAGATACGCAGTATTTT	CASSFTGTDTQYF
TRBV20-1	.	.	14	TRBJ1-1	TGCAGTGCTAGACAGGGACGCACGAACACTGAAGCTTTCTTT	CSARQGRTNTEAFF
TRBV12-3/TRBV12-4	TRBD1	.	16	TRBJ1-1	TGTGCCAGCAGTGATCCGGGACAGGGGAGGAACACTGAAGCTTTCTTT	CASSDPGQGRNTEAFF
TRBV14	.	.	12	TRBJ1-2	TGTGCTAGCAGCCAATGGAGGGACGGCTACACCTTC	CASSQWRDGYTF
TRBV12-3/TRBV12-4	.	.	17	TRBJ2-2	TGTGCCAGCAGTTTGGCGGACGGGCCATCGAACACCGGGGAGCTGTTTTTT	CASSLADGPSNTGELFF
TRBV2	.	.	15	TRBJ1-6	TGTGCCAGCAATCCGACCAAAGAATCATATTCACCCCTCCACTTT	CASNPTKESYSPLHF
TRBV6-6	.	.	14	TRBJ2-5	TGTGCCAGCAGTTACTCGGCAGCCCAAGAGACCCAGTACTTC	CASSYSAAQETQYF
TRBV28	.	.	12	TRBJ1-2	TGTGCCAGCGGTCGCCAGGGGTATGGCTACACCTTC	CASGRQGYGYTF